What follows are 23 T cell receptor beta chains derived from one specimen sequenced in a study of cytomegalovirus exposure and HLA in healthy donors. PCR involved 60 Vbeta and 13 Jbeta primers. Generated by immunoSEQ multiplex PCR, the TCRdb table keeps only in-frame clones and is missing some. This table holds under 200,000 clones, about 75% found once. The sequencing sample was made of PBMCs. The receptors shown here come from a woman aged 40-49 years in good health and CMV-seropositive.

The chain combines TRBV7-3 with TRBJ2-2; 10 positions agree with TRBD1. CDR3 length: 15 amino acids. Germline loops: CDR1 SGHTA, CDR2 FQGTGA. Unmatched junction bases numbered 7, after V lost 5 bases and J lost 7 bases. The CDR3 sequence is CASSPLDRGLGELFF. CDR3 in DNA: TGTGCCAGCAGCCCGCTAGACAGGGGGCTCGGGGAGCTGTTTTTT.

The chain links TRBV9 to TRBJ2-7; 11 bases are shared with TRBD2. This CDR3 region has 14 residues. Germline-derived CDR1 and CDR2 are SGDLS and YYNGEE. V trimming: 0 bases; J trimming: 6 bases; junction bases outside the gene matches: 2. The CDR3 sequence: CASSVALAGGEQYF. In DNA, the CDR3 is TGTGCCAGCAGCGTAGCGCTAGCGGGAGGCGAGCAGTACTTC.

The genes are TRBV18 and TRBJ2-1; possible D gene TRBD1, 5 bases. CDR1 and CDR2 from the germline V gene are KGHSH and LQKENI. V lost 3 bases, J lost 4 bases, and 10 bases lay in between. This CDR3 has 14 amino acids. The CDR3 DNA reads as TGTGCCAGCTCACCGCCAGGGATTTACAATGAGCAGTTCTTC. This gives the protein CASSPPGIYNEQFF.

CDR3 sequence reads: CASSLLGGLANEQFF. CDR3 sequence (DNA): TGTGCCAGCAGCTTATTGGGGGGGCTAGCAAATGAGCAGTTCTTC. The rearrangement links TRBV7-9 to TRBJ2-1, with D perhaps matching TRBD2 (7 bases). CDR3 size: 15 residues. V was trimmed by 2 bases and J by 7 bases, leaving 15 bases between them. Germline V CDR1 and CDR2: SEHNR, FQNEAQ (reference sequence).

This chain connects TRBV19 to TRBJ2-5; 8 bases are shared with TRBD1. The CDR3 runs to 14 residues. CDR1 is LNHDA and CDR2 is SQIVND in the germline V gene (reference sequence). Trimming at V came to 5 bases and at J to 4 bases, leaving 6 bases not matched to a gene. In nucleotides, the CDR3 is TGTGCCAGTAGTGGACAGGGTCGGGGAGAGACCCAGTACTTC. Translating gives CASSGQGRGETQYF.

The chain couples TRBV28 to TRBJ1-1; D is uncertain. The CDR3 spans 16 residues. V was pared by 8 bases and J by 3 bases, with 22 bases between. The germline V gene encodes CDR1 MDHEN and CDR2 SYDVKM. The CDR3 sequence is CASSNLGWATYTEAFF. Here the CDR3 DNA reads TGTGCCAGCTCTAATTTAGGATGGGCTACTTACACTGAAGCTTTCTTT.

The CDR3, as DNA: TGTGCCAGCAGTGAATTCCTGGCCACAGATACGCAGTATTTT. This translates into CASSEFLATDTQYF. V usage is TRBV6-1 and J usage is TRBJ2-3; no firm D call. Germline CDR1 is MNHNS and CDR2 is SASEGT. Trimming shortened V by 2 bases and J by 2 bases, and 8 bases separated the two germline ends. The CDR3 sequence is 14 residues long.

This clone was observed a few times. The J gene is TRBJ1-1, the V gene TRBV7-2, with TRBD1 as a possible D gene (5 bases). The V end was cut by 5 bases, the J end by 1 base, with 17 bases between. The CDR3 is made up of 16 amino acids. Germline-derived CDR1 and CDR2 are SGHTA and FQGNSA. The CDR3 DNA is TGTGCCAGCAGCCCGAGGGGCGGGGCTCCGAACACTGAAGCTTTCTTT. Its protein is CASSPRGGAPNTEAFF.

The V call is TRBV28, the J call TRBJ1-2; weak D call: TRBD1 (5 bases). Deletions cut 5 bases from V and 4 bases from J, with 17 bases between. The CDR3 runs 15 residues. Germline V gives CDR1 MDHEN, CDR2 SYDVKM. The CDR3 spells CASSPDGGLIYGYTF. The CDR3 nucleotides are TGTGCCAGCAGTCCAGACGGGGGGTTAATCTATGGCTACACCTTC.

The chain joins TRBV28 to TRBJ2-1; D unresolved. Germline loops: CDR1 MDHEN, CDR2 SYDVKM. CDR3 length: 12 residues. Trimming shortened V by 7 bases and J by 4 bases, and 8 bases separated the two germline ends. In DNA, the CDR3 is TGTGCCAGCACCCGTTTTTACAATGAGCAGTTCTTC. Its translation is CASTRFYNEQFF.

The chain uses TRBV18 and TRBJ1-5; TRBD1 aligns across 7 bases. Trimming took 6 bases from V and 0 from J; bases not matched to a gene: 8. The length of the CDR3 is 16 residues. Germline CDR1 and CDR2: KGHSH and LQKENI. Here the CDR3 DNA reads TGTGCCAGCTCCCCTGGGACAGTTAATAGCAATCAGCCCCAGCATTTT. It translates to CASSPGTVNSNQPQHF. The whole variable domain, remainder taken from reference TRBV18 and TRBJ1-5, is NAGVMQNPRHLVRRRGQEARLRCSPMKGHSHVYWYRQLPEEGLKFMVYLQKENIIDESGMPKERFSAEFPKEGPSILRIQQVVRGDSAAYFCASSPGTVNSNQPQHFGDGTRLSIL.

The chain uses TRBV7-2 and TRBJ2-5; a possible D gene is TRBD1 (5 bases). V lost 0 bases to trimming and J lost 0 bases, with 11 bases between them. Germline CDR1 reads SGHTA; CDR2 reads FQGNSA. The CDR3 contains 16 residues. The CDR3 loop reads CASSLAAGQYQETQYF. The CDR3 nucleotides are TGTGCCAGCAGCTTAGCCGCAGGGCAGTACCAAGAGACCCAGTACTTC. The full variable domain, its missing parts supplied by reference TRBV7-2 and TRBJ2-5, is GAGVSQSPSNKVTEKGKDVELRCDPISGHTALYWYRQSLGQGLEFLIYFQGNSAPDKSGLPSDRFSAERTGGSVSTLTIQRTQQEDSAVYLCASSLAAGQYQETQYFGPGTRLLVL.

This clone was seen only a few times. CDR3 sequence: CASSGRDNEQFF. For the CDR3, the DNA is TGTGCCAGCAGTGGGCGGGACAATGAGCAGTTCTTC. The V and J genes are TRBV6-5 and TRBJ2-1; maybe TRBD2 (5 bases). With 5 bases removed from V and 5 bases from J, the gap between germline ends came to 7 bases. The CDR3 contains 12 residues. Germline loops: CDR1 MNHEY, CDR2 SVGAGI.

J is TRBJ1-4 and V is TRBV7-2; 8 bases agree with TRBD1. CDR1 and CDR2 from the germline V gene are SGHTA and FQGNSA. The CDR3 covers 15 residues. The V segment lost 2 bases and the J segment 7 bases; nucleotides outside the gene matches: 6. The CDR3 region has the DNA TGTGCCAGCAGCTTAATGGGACAGGCCAGTGAAAAACTGTTTTTT. It is translated as CASSLMGQASEKLFF.

This chain links TRBV28 with TRBJ2-1; the D gene is possibly TRBD1 (5 bases). This CDR3 is built from 14 residues. Trimming took off 5 bases at V and 4 bases at J, with 12 bases between the two ends. Germline V lookup: CDR1 MDHEN, CDR2 SYDVKM. DNA of the CDR3: TGTGCCAGCAGTGGGGCCCTGCGGTACAATGAGCAGTTCTTC. This encodes CASSGALRYNEQFF.

This chain uses TRBV18 with TRBJ2-1; TRBD2 matches at 14 bases. The trim removed 4 bases at V and 7 bases at J, leaving 15 bases unmatched. This CDR3 has 19 residues. Germline lookup yields CDR1 KGHSH and CDR2 LQKENI. This CDR3 is CASSRTSGRWILRGNEQFF. CDR3 DNA: TGTGCCAGCTCACGGACTAGCGGGAGGTGGATATTGCGGGGAAATGAGCAGTTCTTC.

This clone was found once. This specimen includes other DNA sequences encoding the same CDR3. The chain couples TRBV7-2 to TRBJ2-7, with D perhaps TRBD1 (6 bases). From germline, CDR1 is SGHTA and CDR2 FQGNSA. V was pared by 4 bases and J by 4 bases, with 17 bases between. CDR3 size: 15 residues. The CDR3 here is CASSYRQGQGYEQYF. Here the CDR3 DNA reads TGTGCCAGCAGCTACCGGCAGGGGCAAGGGTACGAGCAGTACTTC.

The genes are TRBV28 and TRBJ1-2, with 8 nucleotides matching TRBD1. The V and J ends lost 7 bases and 0 bases, in that order; junction bases with no gene match: 13. Germline V gene lookup returns CDR1 MDHEN and CDR2 SYDVKM. The CDR3 totals 17 residues. CDR3 sequence (DNA): TGTGCCAGCATGACAGGGGCGCAGGAAAAGGCTAACTATGGCTACACCTTC. Amino acid sequence: CASMTGAQEKANYGYTF.

The gene calls are TRBV6-5 and TRBJ2-1; unclear D gene. The CDR3 covers 14 residues. Trimming cost V 2 bases and J 7 bases, with 12 bases left between them. CDR1 MNHEY and CDR2 SVGAGI come from the germline V gene. CDR3 sequence (DNA): TGTGCCAGCAGTTACAGTCGCCTCCTAAATGAGCAGTTCTTC. It specifies CASSYSRLLNEQFF.

This clone occurred a few times. The chain employs TRBV4-3 and TRBJ2-7; 9 nucleotides match TRBD2. CDR1 and CDR2 (germline): LGHNA, YSLEER. The ends lost 6 bases at V and 2 bases at J; junction bases unmatched: 17. The CDR3 covers 18 residues. For the CDR3, the DNA is TGCGCCAGCAGTCCAAGGCCTACAGCGGGGGGAGGCCCCTACGAGCAGTACTTC. Translating it yields CASSPRPTAGGGPYEQYF.

A few counts support this clone. The chain uses TRBV7-6 and TRBJ2-3, with 10 bases that match TRBD2. V lost 6 bases to trimming and J lost 1 base; unmatched junction nucleotides: 4. CDR1 and CDR2 from the germline V gene are SGHVS and FNYEAQ. There are 15 residues in the CDR3. The CDR3 region is CASRRLAGGTDTQYF. CDR3 nucleotide sequence: TGTGCCAGCAGACGACTAGCGGGTGGCACAGATACGCAGTATTTT.

The chain's CDR3 is CASSLAGGGQPQHF. DNA of the CDR3: TGTGCCAGCAGTTTGGCCGGGGGAGGTCAGCCCCAGCATTTT. V and J are TRBV6-6 and TRBJ1-5, with D perhaps TRBD1 (5 bases). The CDR3 runs to 14 residues. The germline V gene has CDR1 MNHNY and CDR2 SVGAGI (reference sequence). The V gene lost 4 bases and the J gene lost 6 bases, with 13 bases spanning the gap.

V is TRBV15 and J is TRBJ2-1, with D possibly being TRBD1 (6 bases). Between the trimmed V and J ends, which lost 0 bases and 0 bases, there was a span of 21 bases. This CDR3 has 20 amino acids. CDR1 LNHNV and CDR2 YYDKDF come from the germline V gene (reference sequence). In nucleotides, the CDR3 is TGTGCCACCAGCAGAGATCCTGGCGTCGGACAGCCTAGCTCCTACAATGAGCAGTTCTTC. Its protein is CATSRDPGVGQPSSYNEQFF.